The 27 T cell receptor beta chains listed next were all sequenced from one sample in a study of cytomegalovirus exposure and HLA in healthy donors (TCRdb year 2017). Libraries came from the immunoSEQ multiplex PCR assay. For the multiplex PCR, a mixture combining 60 forward primers for TCR Vbeta segments and 13 reverse primers for TCR Jbeta segments was used. In TCRdb, the immuneACCESS table is reduced to in-frame sequences with V and J assigned. These tables do not hold every clone; where another copy was compared, an unresolved V gene accounts for under half, and the others remain unexplained. Here the sample has about 120,000 clones; around 80% occur a single time. In total, the top ten clones hold approximately 1.5% of the sample. The sequencing input was PBMCs. The source is a young woman in good health and CMV-seronegative.

This rearrangement joins TRBV6-1 to TRBJ1-1; D is possibly TRBD1 (6 bases). The V gene lost 2 bases and the J gene lost 1 base, with 14 bases spanning the gap. The germline V gene has CDR1 MNHNS and CDR2 SASEGT. This CDR3 spans 16 amino acids. Written as DNA, the CDR3 is TGTGCCAGCAGTGAATCCCTATACAGGGAGAACACTGAAGCTTTCTTT. This encodes CASSESLYRENTEAFF.

V is TRBV11-2 and J is TRBJ1-1, with D tentatively TRBD1 (5 bases). V gave up 1 base and J gave up 2 bases, with 11 bases separating them. From germline, CDR1 is SGHAT and CDR2 FQNNGV. The CDR3 sequence is 15 residues long. CDR3: CASSLARQGNTEAFF. CDR3 DNA sequence: TGTGCCAGCAGCTTAGCTCGTCAGGGAAACACTGAAGCTTTCTTT.

The chain has TRBV10-3 and TRBJ2-2, with D possibly TRBD2 on 5 matching bases. V shed 6 bases and J shed 2 bases, with 10 bases lying between them. This CDR3 has 14 amino acids. Germline CDR1 reads ENHRY; CDR2 reads SYGVKD. The CDR3 region is CAIRTTANTGELFF. The CDR3 bases are TGTGCCATCAGGACTACAGCTAACACCGGGGAGCTGTTTTTT.

The chain is built from TRBV19 and TRBJ1-1; D is ambiguous. The germline gives CDR1 LNHDA, CDR2 SQIVND (reference sequence). The CDR3 contains 11 residues. Trimming pared 7 bases from V and 4 bases from J, leaving 7 bases between. CDR3 residues: CASNSITEAFF. CDR3 bases: TGTGCCAGTAATAGTATCACTGAAGCTTTCTTT.

This clone was recorded once. The CDR3 DNA sequence: TGTGCCAGTAGTATAGATCGTGGATCCCCTACAGGGTATAGCAATCAGCCCCAGCATTTT. Translating it yields CASSIDRGSPTGYSNQPQHF. V usage is TRBV19 and J usage is TRBJ1-5, with a tentative D call TRBD1 (6 bases). This CDR3 spans 20 amino acids. Trimming cost V 0 bases and J 0 bases, with 21 bases left between them. Germline CDR1 reads LNHDA; CDR2 reads SQIVND (reference sequence).

V usage is TRBV9 and J usage is TRBJ2-7, with 9 positions matching TRBD1. Germline CDR1 and CDR2: SGDLS and YYNGEE. V trimming: 2 bases; J trimming: 4 bases; junction bases outside the gene matches: 7. The CDR3 extends over 15 amino acids. The CDR3 bases are TGTGCCAGCAGCGTGGGCGCCGGGACAGGGTACGAGCAGTACTTC. Its translation is CASSVGAGTGYEQYF. Variable domain in full (rest from reference TRBV9 and TRBJ2-7): DSGVTQTPKHLITATGQRVTLRCSPRSGDLSVYWYQQSLDQGLQFLIQYYNGEERAKGNILERFSAQQFPDLHSELNLSSLELGDSALYFCASSVGAGTGYEQYFGPGTRLTVT.

V usage is TRBV7-9 and J usage is TRBJ1-2; 8 bases agree with TRBD1. There are 13 residues in the CDR3. J lost 4 bases, V lost 4 bases, and 2 bases had no gene match. In germline, CDR1 is SEHNR, CDR2 FQNEAQ (reference sequence). CDR3 amino acids: CASSWGQVYGYTF. The CDR3 bases are TGTGCCAGCAGCTGGGGACAGGTCTATGGCTACACCTTC.

This clone was seen a few times. The chain carries TRBV18 and TRBJ2-7; tentative D call: TRBD2 (7 bases). CDR3 length equals 13 residues. CDR1 and CDR2 from the germline V gene are KGHSH and LQKENI. V was trimmed by 3 bases and J by 6 bases, leaving 12 bases between them. The DNA for the CDR3 is TGTGCCAGCTCACCCGGGGGGCCCGGCGAGCAGTACTTC. Its protein is CASSPGGPGEQYF.

The DNA of the CDR3 is TGTGCCAGCAGCTTACGCGGGGGAGGTCGCGATGAGCAGTTCTTC. Translating gives CASSLRGGGRDEQFF. The chain joins TRBV7-9 to TRBJ2-1; 7 bases line up with TRBD2. V lost 2 bases and J lost 8; bases outside the gene matches: 9. Germline CDR1 and CDR2: SEHNR and FQNEAQ (reference sequence). CDR3 length: 15 residues.

The CDR3, as DNA: TGTGCCAGCAGTGAACCCCGGGAGGGCCTGCGTCGCGAGCAGTACTTC. Translation: CASSEPREGLRREQYF. The rearrangement joins TRBV6-1 to TRBJ2-7; 8 bases are shared with TRBD2. V was clipped by 2 bases and J by 6 bases; unmatched bases: 12. The CDR3 runs 16 residues. Germline values: CDR1 MNHNS, CDR2 SASEGT.

The chain employs TRBV19 and TRBJ1-5; tentative D call: TRBD1 (5 bases). The V and J ends lost 0 bases and 2 bases respectively, with 14 bases between them. The CDR3 sequence is 17 residues long. In germline, CDR1 is LNHDA, CDR2 SQIVND (reference sequence). CDR3 residues: CASSIDLVGQRNQPQHF. The CDR3 coding sequence is TGTGCCAGTAGTATAGATCTCGTGGGGCAGCGCAATCAGCCCCAGCATTTT.

Concerning this clone: Other DNA sequences within the sample encode an identical CDR3. CDR3 nucleotide sequence: TGTGCCAGTAGTGGCAGGATGAACACTGAAGCTTTCTTT. Translated, it gives CASSGRMNTEAFF. The chain couples TRBV19 to TRBJ1-1; D remains ambiguous. There are 13 residues in the CDR3. The germline V gene has CDR1 LNHDA and CDR2 SQIVND (reference sequence). Trimming took 5 bases from V and 0 from J, leaving 7 bases between them.

The chain couples TRBV7-2 to TRBJ2-3; D is unclear. This CDR3 comprises 13 residues. Trimming removed 2 bases from V and 6 bases from J, with 9 bases in between. Germline CDR1 reads SGHTA; CDR2 reads FQGNSA. CDR3 residues: CASSLNRRDTQYF. The CDR3 DNA is TGTGCCAGCAGCTTAAACCGGCGGGATACGCAGTATTTT. Full variable domain (outside the CDR3, taken from reference TRBV7-2 and TRBJ2-3): GAGVSQSPSNKVTEKGKDVELRCDPISGHTALYWYRQSLGQGLEFLIYFQGNSAPDKSGLPSDRFSAERTGGSVSTLTIQRTQQEDSAVYLCASSLNRRDTQYFGPGTRLTVL.

J is TRBJ2-1 and V is TRBV29-1; 16 nucleotides align to TRBD2. The CDR3 covers 17 residues. J gave up 1 base and V 6 bases, and 6 bases lay outside the gene matches. The germline V gene encodes CDR1 SQVTM and CDR2 ANQGSEA. The CDR3 here is CSVEGLAGGISYNEQFF. Here the CDR3 DNA reads TGCAGCGTAGAGGGACTAGCGGGGGGGATATCCTACAATGAGCAGTTCTTC.

The chain combines TRBV5-4 with TRBJ2-1; 9 bases match TRBD2. Germline loops: CDR1 SGHNT, CDR2 YYREEE (reference sequence). The CDR3 length is 15 residues. V shed 8 bases, J shed 9 bases, and the junction held 15 bases outside the gene matches. The CDR3 reads CASTSGTSTRGEQFF. In nucleotides, the CDR3 is TGTGCCAGTACATCCGGGACTAGCACGAGGGGTGAGCAGTTCTTC.

This clone was recorded a few times. The V call is TRBV7-2, the J call TRBJ1-3; a possible D gene is TRBD1 (5 bases). CDR1 is SGHTA and CDR2 is FQGNSA in the germline V gene. The V gene lost 2 bases and the J gene lost 0 bases, with 14 bases spanning the gap. The length of the CDR3 is 17 residues. For the CDR3, the DNA is TGTGCCAGCAGCTTAACGGCAGGGTTAAGCTCTGGAAACACCATATATTTT. This translates into CASSLTAGLSSGNTIYF.

This rearrangement joins TRBV5-6 to TRBJ2-1; D perhaps matches TRBD2 (5 bases). CDR3 length: 14 residues. Germline V CDR1 and CDR2: SGHDT, YYEEEE. Trimming removed 5 bases from V and 4 bases from J, with 13 bases in between. CDR3 loop: CASSLAVVYNEQFF. The CDR3 nucleotides are TGTGCCAGCAGTCTAGCCGTGGTGTACAATGAGCAGTTCTTC.

The sample holds a few counts of this clone. This chain joins TRBV5-6 and TRBJ1-4; D gene ambiguous. Trimming cost V 5 bases and J 10 bases, with 9 bases left between them. Germline lookup yields CDR1 SGHDT and CDR2 YYEEEE. This CDR3 has 11 amino acids. CDR3 loop: CASSFSGKLFF. The CDR3 nucleotides are TGTGCCAGCAGTTTCAGTGGAAAACTGTTTTTT.

This chain links TRBV29-1 with TRBJ2-3; TRBD2 matches at 12 bases. The V gene end was trimmed by 7 bases and the J gene end by 3 bases; junction bases not matched to a gene: 2. CDR3 size: 13 residues. The germline gives CDR1 SQVTM, CDR2 ANQGSEA. This CDR3 is CSGTSGMTDTQYF. The DNA of the CDR3 is TGCAGCGGGACTAGCGGGATGACAGATACGCAGTATTTT.

The chain recombines TRBV15 with TRBJ1-5; 10 bases fit TRBD1. With 1 base clipped from V and 6 bases from J, the junction kept 6 bases outside the gene matches. Germline V gene lookup returns CDR1 LNHNV and CDR2 YYDKDF (reference sequence). The CDR3 has 16 amino acids. CDR3 residues: CATSRGDRGSGQPQHF. As DNA, the CDR3 is TGTGCCACCAGCAGAGGGGACAGGGGATCGGGTCAGCCCCAGCATTTT.

The rearrangement links TRBV10-3 to TRBJ1-5, with D unclear. The CDR3 loop spans 13 amino acids. The germline CDR1 and CDR2 sequences are ENHRY and SYGVKD. Trimming pared 6 bases from V and 4 bases from J, leaving 10 bases between. The CDR3 coding sequence is TGTGCCATCAGCCGGGATCCTAATCAGCCCCAGCATTTT. Translation: CAISRDPNQPQHF.

This clone was detected a few times. The chain is built from TRBV27 and TRBJ2-1; 11 nucleotides line up with TRBD2. There are 16 residues in the CDR3. CDR1 is MNHEY, CDR2 SMNVEV, per germline (reference sequence). The V and J ends lost 5 bases and 2 bases, in that order; junction bases with no gene match: 5. This chain's CDR3 is CASSPLLAGAYNEQFF. CDR3 bases: TGTGCCAGCAGTCCACTACTAGCGGGAGCCTACAATGAGCAGTTCTTC.

CDR3 coding DNA: TGTGCCAGCAGCCGAGGGACAGGCGAAACGACTGAAGCTTTCTTT. Translated: CASSRGTGETTEAFF. The chain is built from TRBV4-2 and TRBJ1-1, with 8 bases aligning to TRBD1. V was clipped by 4 bases and J by 5 bases; unmatched bases: 9. Germline CDR1 and CDR2: LGHNA and YNFKEQ. The CDR3 has 15 residues.

A few counts support this clone. This chain uses TRBV5-1 with TRBJ1-1; tentatively, D is TRBD1 (6 bases). From germline, CDR1 is SGHRS and CDR2 YFSETQ. The CDR3 extends over 13 amino acids. The ends were cut back, 5 bases at V and 2 bases at J, with 10 bases in the middle. The CDR3: CASRGAGNTEAFF. The CDR3 DNA is TGCGCCAGCAGGGGGGCAGGCAACACTGAAGCTTTCTTT. The whole variable domain, filled in from reference TRBV5-1 and TRBJ1-1, reads KAGVTQTPRYLIKTRGQQVTLSCSPISGHRSVSWYQQTPGQGLQFLFEYFSETQRNKGNFPGRFSGRQFSNSRSEMNVSTLELGDSALYLCASRGAGNTEAFFGQGTRLTVV.

J is TRBJ2-5 and V is TRBV7-7; TRBD2 matches 12 bases. Germline values: CDR1 SSHAT, CDR2 FNYEAQ (reference sequence). The CDR3 has 15 amino acids. V lost 5 bases, J lost 2 bases, and 3 bases stayed unmatched. The CDR3 spells CASSALAGGQETQYF. The CDR3, as DNA: TGTGCCAGCAGCGCCCTAGCGGGGGGGCAAGAGACCCAGTACTTC.

The genes are TRBV18 and TRBJ2-1; D unclear. This CDR3 contains 13 residues. From germline, CDR1 is KGHSH and CDR2 LQKENI. V gave up 5 bases and J gave up 4 bases, with 9 bases separating them. CDR3 nucleotide sequence: TGTGCCAGCTCAGGCGGCGGTTACAATGAGCAGTTCTTC. Its protein product is CASSGGGYNEQFF.

The CDR3 loop reads CAISEQQGPYEQYF. The DNA of the CDR3 is TGTGCCATCAGCGAACAGCAAGGCCCCTACGAGCAGTACTTC. The gene calls are TRBV10-3 and TRBJ2-7; D is unresolved. CDR3 length: 14 residues. Germline assignment: CDR1 ENHRY and CDR2 SYGVKD. Trimming cost V 6 bases and J 2 bases, with 14 bases left between them.